This T cell receptor (beta chain) derives from a study of T cells after yellow fever vaccination. Across the whole study: Fractions containing few cells were prepared with SMART-Seq v4 Ultra Low Input.

V trimming: 3 bases; J trimming: 7 bases; junction bases outside the gene matches: 3. This CDR3 has 14 residues. Germline lookup yields CDR1 KGHDR and CDR2 SFDVKD. Production of TCR cDNA was by 5'RACE template switching, which also added a universal primer site and UMIs. TCRdb itself ran the 5' RACE reads through MiXCR, one entry per CDR3 protein. The sample has 280,000 or so distinct CDR3 sequences; around 9.3% are singletons. To note about this clonotype: The target antigen is unknown.

Findings and caveats of the study: In post-booster samples, most primary-vaccination clones reappeared (approximately 96% CD4, approximately 91% CD8).

The chain is built from TRBV24-1 and TRBJ1-2; 11 nucleotides agree with TRBD1. The receptor was derived from a man in his late teens or twenties who received the YFV17D yellow fever vaccine. Material: CD4+ T cells sorted from PBMCs, obtained 5 days after the yellow fever booster vaccination. Written as DNA, the CDR3 is TGTGCCACCAGTGATGGACAGGGGGCCGTTGGCTACACCTTC. Translating it yields CATSDGQGAVGYTF.